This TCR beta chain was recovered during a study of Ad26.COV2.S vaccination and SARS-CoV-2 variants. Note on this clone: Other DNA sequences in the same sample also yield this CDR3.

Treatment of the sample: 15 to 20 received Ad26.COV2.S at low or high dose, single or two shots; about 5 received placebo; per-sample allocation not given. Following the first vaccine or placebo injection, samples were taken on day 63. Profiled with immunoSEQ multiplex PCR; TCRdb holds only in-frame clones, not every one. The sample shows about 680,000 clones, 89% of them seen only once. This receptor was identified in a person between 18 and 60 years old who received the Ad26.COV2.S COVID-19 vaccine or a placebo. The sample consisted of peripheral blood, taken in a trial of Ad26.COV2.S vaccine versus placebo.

The CDR3, as DNA: TGTGCCAGCAGCGTAGATCCTCAAGAGACCCAGTACTTC. This encodes CASSVDPQETQYF. The J gene is TRBJ2-5, the V gene TRBV9; D remains ambiguous. CDR1 and CDR2 (germline): SGDLS, YYNGEE. This CDR3 has 13 residues. The V end lost 0 bases, the J end lost 2 bases, and 5 bases lay between the germline ends.